The T cell receptor (beta chain) described here comes from a study of T cells in Graves' hyperthyroidism and ophthalmopathy. Study-level results: The model foresaw ophthalmopathy a median roughly 6.6 months prior to onset.

On the basis of clinical symptoms, serum thyroxine and TRAb, thyroid ultrasound and orbital computed tomography, diagnoses were made. CDR3 length equals 17 residues. V shed 7 bases and J shed 3 bases, with 21 bases lying between them. The germline gives CDR1 SGHNT, CDR2 YENEEA. This clonotype has a handful of counts. Its cognate antigen is unknown. TCR beta CDR3 regions were amplified from RNA transcripts. The HTBI primer set served for first-round RT-PCR of the TCR CDR3. TCRdb called the multiplex PCR reads again in MiXCR, with one record for every CDR3 protein. The sample contains under 550,000 distinct CDR3 sequences, about 20% of which appear only once.

The sequence derives from a man between 40 and 49 years old with Graves' ophthalmopathy. This chain uses TRBV11-3 with TRBJ2-2, with D possibly matching TRBD2 (5 bases). Sequenced sample: blood. CDR3 nucleotides: TGTGCCAGCACTCCCAAAACGGGGATATTATACACCGGGGAGCTGTTTTTT. Translation: CASTPKTGILYTGELFF.